The clone carrying this T cell receptor beta chain was observed a few times. Its antigen is not identified. These data originate in a study of T-cell reconstitution after alpha-beta-depleted transplantation in children. Overall study findings and caveats: Expanded graft clones, several hundred of them, were reportedly the source of alpha-beta T cells about two months after transplant. T-cell counts and diversity at one year post-transplant came mainly from newly produced T cells. Surviving thymic progenitors and recipient T cells were the source of high TCRbeta diversity at day 60 in some patients.

The germline V and J ends were trimmed by 3 bases and 14 bases, with 11 bases remaining between them. This CDR3 is 12 amino acids long. The authors prepared the TCRbeta library with unique molecular identifiers. A single record per CDR3 protein comes from TCRdb applying MiXCR to the PCR reads. The sample shows around 450,000 distinct CDR3 sequences, about 16% of them seen only once. Specimen: PBMCs, mostly from graft donor cells, collected 360 days after TCRalphabeta/CD19-depleted stem cell transplant. This clonotype originated in a boy under two years old who had a stem cell transplant for Wiskott-Aldrich syndrome, so the T cells may come from the graft donor. The chain joins TRBV12-3 or TRBV12-4 to TRBJ1-6, with a tentative D call TRBD1 (5 bases). CDR3 sequence reads: CASSFGWGALHF. The CDR3 coding sequence is TGTGCCAGCAGTTTCGGCTGGGGGGCCCTCCACTTT.